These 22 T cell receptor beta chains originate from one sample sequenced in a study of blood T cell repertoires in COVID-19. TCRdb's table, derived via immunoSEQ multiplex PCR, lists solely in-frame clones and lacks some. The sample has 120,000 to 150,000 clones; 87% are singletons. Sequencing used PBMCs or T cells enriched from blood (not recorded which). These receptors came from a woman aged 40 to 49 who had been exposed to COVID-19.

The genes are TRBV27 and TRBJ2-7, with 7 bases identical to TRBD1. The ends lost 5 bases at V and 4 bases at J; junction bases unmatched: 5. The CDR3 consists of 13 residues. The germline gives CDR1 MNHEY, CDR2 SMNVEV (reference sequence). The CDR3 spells CASSPTGPYEQYF. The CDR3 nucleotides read TGTGCCAGCAGTCCGACAGGGCCTTACGAGCAGTACTTC.

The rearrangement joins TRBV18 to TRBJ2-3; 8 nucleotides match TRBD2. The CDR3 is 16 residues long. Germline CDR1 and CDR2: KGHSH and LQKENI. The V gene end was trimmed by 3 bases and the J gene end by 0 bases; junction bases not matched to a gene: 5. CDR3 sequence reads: CASSPRGGKSTDTQYF. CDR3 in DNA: TGTGCCAGCTCACCCCGGGGGGGCAAAAGCACAGATACGCAGTATTTT.

The CDR3 DNA reads as TGTGCCAGCAGCTTAGCGGGGGGCGCTTCCAAAAACATTCAGTACTTC. Protein: CASSLAGGASKNIQYF. J is TRBJ2-4 and V is TRBV11-2, with a tentative D call TRBD2 (7 bases). This CDR3 comprises 16 residues. Germline CDR1 is SGHAT and CDR2 is FQNNGV. The V and J ends lost 1 base and 2 bases respectively, with 12 bases between them.

CDR3: CASSPYGGEGREKLFF. DNA for the CDR3: TGCGCCAGCAGCCCGTACGGGGGAGAGGGTCGGGAAAAACTGTTTTTT. This chain uses TRBV4-3 with TRBJ1-4, with TRBD1 as a possible D gene (5 bases). CDR1 is LGHNA, CDR2 YSLEER, per germline. Trimming cost V 4 bases and J 8 bases, with 20 bases left between them. The CDR3 sequence is 16 residues long.

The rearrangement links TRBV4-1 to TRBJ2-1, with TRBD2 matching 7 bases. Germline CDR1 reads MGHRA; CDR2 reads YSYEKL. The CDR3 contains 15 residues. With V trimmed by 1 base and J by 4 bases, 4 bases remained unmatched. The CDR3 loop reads CASSQVAGVYNEQFF. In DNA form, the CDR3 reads TGCGCCAGCAGCCAAGTCGCGGGGGTATACAATGAGCAGTTCTTC.

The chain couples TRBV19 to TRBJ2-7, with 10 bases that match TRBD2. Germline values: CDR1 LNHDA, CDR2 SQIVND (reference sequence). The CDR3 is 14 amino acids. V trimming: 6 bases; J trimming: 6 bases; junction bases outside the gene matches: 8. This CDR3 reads CASRRLAGSREQYF. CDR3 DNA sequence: TGTGCCAGTAGACGACTAGCGGGCTCCCGCGAGCAGTACTTC.

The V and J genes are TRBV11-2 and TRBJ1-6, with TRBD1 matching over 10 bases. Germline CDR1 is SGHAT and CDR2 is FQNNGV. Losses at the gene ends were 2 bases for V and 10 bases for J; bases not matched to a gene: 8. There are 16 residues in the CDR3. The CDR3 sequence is CASSLSRTGGGSPLHF. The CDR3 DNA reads TGTGCCAGCAGCTTATCCCGGACAGGGGGTGGATCACCCCTCCACTTT. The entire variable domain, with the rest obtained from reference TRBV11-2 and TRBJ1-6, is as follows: EAGVAQSPRYKIIEKRQSVAFWCNPISGHATLYWYQQILGQGPKLLIQFQNNGVVDDSQLPKDRFSAERLKGVDSTLKIQPAKLEDSAVYLCASSLSRTGGGSPLHFGNGTRLTVT.

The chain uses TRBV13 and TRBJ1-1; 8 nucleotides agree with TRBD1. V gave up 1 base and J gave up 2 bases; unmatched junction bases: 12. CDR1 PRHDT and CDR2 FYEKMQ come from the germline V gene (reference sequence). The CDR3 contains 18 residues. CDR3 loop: CASSLAWERDRLNTEAFF. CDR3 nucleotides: TGTGCCAGCAGCTTAGCGTGGGAGAGGGACAGGTTAAACACTGAAGCTTTCTTT.

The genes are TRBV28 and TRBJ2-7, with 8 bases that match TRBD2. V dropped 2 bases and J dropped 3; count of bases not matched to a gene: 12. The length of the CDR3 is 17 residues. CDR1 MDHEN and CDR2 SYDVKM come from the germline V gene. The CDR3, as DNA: TGTGCCAGCAGTTTAACCCCGTGGACTAGCAGAAACTACGAGCAGTACTTC. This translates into CASSLTPWTSRNYEQYF.

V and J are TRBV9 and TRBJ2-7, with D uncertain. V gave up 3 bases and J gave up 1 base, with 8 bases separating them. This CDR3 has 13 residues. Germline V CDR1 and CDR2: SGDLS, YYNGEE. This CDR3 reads CASSDELSYEQYF. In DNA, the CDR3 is TGTGCCAGCAGCGACGAACTTTCCTACGAGCAGTACTTC.

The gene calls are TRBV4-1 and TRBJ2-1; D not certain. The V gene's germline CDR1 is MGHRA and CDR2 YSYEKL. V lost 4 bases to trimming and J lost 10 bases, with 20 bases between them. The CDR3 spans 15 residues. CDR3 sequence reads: CASSRSSILTREQFF. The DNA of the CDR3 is TGCGCCAGCAGCCGGTCCTCTATCTTAACGCGCGAGCAGTTCTTC.

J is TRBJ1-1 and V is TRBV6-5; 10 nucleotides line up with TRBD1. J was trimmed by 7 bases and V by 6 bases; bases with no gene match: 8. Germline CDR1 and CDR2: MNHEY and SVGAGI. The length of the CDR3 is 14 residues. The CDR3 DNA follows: TGTGCCAGCAGGAGACAGGGGGCAGATCTTGAAGCTTTCTTT. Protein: CASRRQGADLEAFF.

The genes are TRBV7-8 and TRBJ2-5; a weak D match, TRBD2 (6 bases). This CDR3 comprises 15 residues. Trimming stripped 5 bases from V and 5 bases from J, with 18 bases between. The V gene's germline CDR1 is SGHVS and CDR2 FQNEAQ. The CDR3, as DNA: TGTGCCAGCAGCCCTGGGCCCTCGACTAGGGAGACCCAGTACTTC. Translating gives CASSPGPSTRETQYF.

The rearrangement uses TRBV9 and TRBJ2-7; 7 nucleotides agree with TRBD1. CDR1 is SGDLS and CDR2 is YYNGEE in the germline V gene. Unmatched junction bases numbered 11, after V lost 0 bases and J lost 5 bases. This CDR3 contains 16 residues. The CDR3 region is CASSVEPRQGRDEQYF. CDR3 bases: TGTGCCAGCAGCGTAGAGCCTCGACAGGGACGCGACGAGCAGTACTTC. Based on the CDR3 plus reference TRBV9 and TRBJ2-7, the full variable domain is DSGVTQTPKHLITATGQRVTLRCSPRSGDLSVYWYQQSLDQGLQFLIQYYNGEERAKGNILERFSAQQFPDLHSELNLSSLELGDSALYFCASSVEPRQGRDEQYFGPGTRLTVT.

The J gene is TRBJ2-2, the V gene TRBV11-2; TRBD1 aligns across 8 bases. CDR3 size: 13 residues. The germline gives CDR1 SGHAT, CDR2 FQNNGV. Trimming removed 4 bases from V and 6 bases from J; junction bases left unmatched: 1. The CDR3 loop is CASSSQGAGELFF. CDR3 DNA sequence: TGTGCCAGCAGCTCACAGGGGGCCGGGGAGCTGTTTTTT.

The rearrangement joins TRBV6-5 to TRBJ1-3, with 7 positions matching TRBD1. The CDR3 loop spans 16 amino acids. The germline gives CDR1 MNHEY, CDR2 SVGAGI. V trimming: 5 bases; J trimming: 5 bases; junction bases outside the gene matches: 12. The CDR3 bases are TGTGCCAGCAGTAACTTGCGAACAGGGGCAAGAAACACCATATATTTT. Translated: CASSNLRTGARNTIYF.

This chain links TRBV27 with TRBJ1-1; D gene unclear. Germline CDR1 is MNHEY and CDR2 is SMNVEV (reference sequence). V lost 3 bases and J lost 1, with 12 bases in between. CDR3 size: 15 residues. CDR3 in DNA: TGTGCCAGCAGTTTCGACTTAACGGGGAACACTGAAGCTTTCTTT. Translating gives CASSFDLTGNTEAFF.

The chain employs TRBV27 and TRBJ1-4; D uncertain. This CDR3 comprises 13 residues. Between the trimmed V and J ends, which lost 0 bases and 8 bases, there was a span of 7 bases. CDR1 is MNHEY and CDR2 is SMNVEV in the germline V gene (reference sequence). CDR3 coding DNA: TGTGCCAGCAGTTTATCCCCGAGGGAAAAACTGTTTTTT. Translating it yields CASSLSPREKLFF.

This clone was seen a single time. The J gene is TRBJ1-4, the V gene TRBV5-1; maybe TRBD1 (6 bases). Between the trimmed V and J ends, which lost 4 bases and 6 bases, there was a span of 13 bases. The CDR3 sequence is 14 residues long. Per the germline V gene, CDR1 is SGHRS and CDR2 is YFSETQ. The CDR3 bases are TGCGCCAGCAGCCTGCGGGGGCATGATGAAAAACTGTTTTTT. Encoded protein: CASSLRGHDEKLFF.

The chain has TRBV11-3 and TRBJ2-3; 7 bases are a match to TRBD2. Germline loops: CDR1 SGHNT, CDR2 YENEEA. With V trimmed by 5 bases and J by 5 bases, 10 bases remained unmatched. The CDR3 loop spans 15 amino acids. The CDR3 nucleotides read TGTGCCAGCAGCCTGGGGGGGGGTACAGGAGATACGCAGTATTTT. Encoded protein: CASSLGGGTGDTQYF.

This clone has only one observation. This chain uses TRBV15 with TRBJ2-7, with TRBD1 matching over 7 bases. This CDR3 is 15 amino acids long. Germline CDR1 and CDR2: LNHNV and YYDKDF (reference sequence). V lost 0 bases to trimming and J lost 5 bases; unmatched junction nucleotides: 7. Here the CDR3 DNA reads TGTGCCACCAGCAGAGATCCGACAGGGCTGGACGAGCAGTACTTC. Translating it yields CATSRDPTGLDEQYF.

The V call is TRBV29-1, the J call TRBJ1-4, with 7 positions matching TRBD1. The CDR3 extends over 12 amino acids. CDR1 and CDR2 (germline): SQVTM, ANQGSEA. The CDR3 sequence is CRATGTNEKLFF. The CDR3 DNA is TGCAGAGCGACAGGGACCAATGAAAAACTGTTTTTT.